Below, 18 T cell receptor beta chains from the same sample are listed, as sequenced in a study of T cell repertoires in cytomegalovirus infection. TCRdb reprocessed the reads with MiXCR, giving one entry per CDR3 protein. Here the sample spans roughly 300,000 distinct CDR3 sequences, roughly 9.5% being singletons. Sequenced material: PBMCs. Every receptor here comes from a human donor in good health (CMV status not recorded). Some clones in this sample may be carry-over from other donors' samples.

A few counts support this clonotype. V is TRBV25-1 and J is TRBJ2-5; D not resolved. The V end lost 3 bases, the J end lost 3 bases, and 14 bases lay between the germline ends. This CDR3 comprises 15 residues. CDR1 and CDR2 from the germline V gene are MGHDK and SYGVNS. CDR3 sequence: CASSDQQSPKETQYF. The CDR3 region has the DNA TGTGCCAGCAGTGATCAACAGAGTCCGAAAGAGACCCAGTACTTC. Using reference TRBV25-1 and TRBJ2-5 for the parts outside the CDR3, the full variable domain is EADIYQTPRYLVIGTGKKITLECSQTMGHDKMYWYQQDPGMELHLIHYSYGVNSTEKGDLSSESTVSRIRTEHFPLTLESARPSHTSQYLCASSDQQSPKETQYFGPGTRLLVL.

This clonotype was seen at least ten times. The chain carries TRBV29-1 and TRBJ1-2; tentative D call: TRBD1 (5 bases). Germline-derived CDR1 and CDR2 are SQVTM and ANQGSEA. The CDR3 is made up of 13 amino acids. V was clipped by 0 bases and J by 2 bases, with 7 bases between them. The CDR3 bases are TGCAGCGTTGAAGACAGGGTGAACTATGGCTACACCTTC. Protein sequence: CSVEDRVNYGYTF. Drawing the rest from reference TRBV29-1 and TRBJ1-2, the complete variable domain is SAVISQKPSRDICQRGTSLTIQCQVDSQVTMMFWYRQQPGQSLTLIATANQGSEATYESGFVIDKFPISRPNLTFSTLTVSNMSPEDSSIYLCSVEDRVNYGYTFGSGTRLTVV.

This clonotype was detected many times. The CDR3 here is CSGRDSSLLAGGADTQYF. CDR3 in DNA: TGCAGCGGCCGGGACAGTAGCCTCCTAGCGGGAGGTGCGGATACGCAGTATTTT. The chain uses TRBV29-1 and TRBJ2-3; 11 nucleotides agree with TRBD2. Germline V gene sequence: CDR1 SQVTM, CDR2 ANQGSEA. Trimming at V came to 7 bases and at J to 6 bases, leaving 21 bases not matched to a gene. The CDR3 length is 18 residues.

This clonotype was detected only a few times. The V gene is TRBV5-1, the J gene TRBJ2-5; D may be TRBD1 (6 bases). V dropped 4 bases and J dropped 5 bases, with 15 bases sitting between them. Germline-derived CDR1 and CDR2 are SGHRS and YFSETQ. This CDR3 has 14 amino acids. CDR3 coding DNA: TGCGCCAGCAGCCACAACAGGGTCGGGGAGACCCAGTACTTC. Translation gives CASSHNRVGETQYF.

This clonotype was observed a few times. The V and J genes are TRBV2 and TRBJ2-3; TRBD2 matches at 12 bases. This CDR3 has 15 amino acids. CDR1 and CDR2 from the germline V gene are SNHLY and FYNNEI. V lost 6 bases to trimming and J lost 2 bases; unmatched junction nucleotides: 3. DNA of the CDR3: TGTGCCAGCAGCGGACTAGCGGGACTCACAGATACGCAGTATTTT. This sequence encodes CASSGLAGLTDTQYF.

This clonotype was seen ten or more times. The rearrangement joins TRBV6-5 to TRBJ2-4; TRBD1 matches at 10 bases. This CDR3 contains 17 residues. CDR1 and CDR2 from the germline V gene are MNHEY and SVGAGI. With V trimmed by 4 bases and J by 2 bases, 8 bases remained unmatched. CDR3 amino acids: CASSSPRTGGSKNIQYF. Here the CDR3 DNA reads TGTGCCAGCAGTTCCCCAAGGACAGGGGGATCCAAAAACATTCAGTACTTC.

This clonotype was detected many times. The chain employs TRBV7-9 and TRBJ2-1, with 10 bases aligning to TRBD2. V was pared by 4 bases and J by 0 bases, with 9 bases of the junction left unmatched. Germline CDR1 and CDR2: SEHNR and FQNEAQ (reference sequence). The CDR3 is 18 amino acids. This chain's CDR3 is CASSSSPTSGYSYNEQFF. The CDR3 region has the DNA TGTGCCAGCAGCTCTAGCCCGACTAGCGGGTACTCCTACAATGAGCAGTTCTTC.

The rearrangement joins TRBV19 to TRBJ2-1; 8 bases fit TRBD2. This CDR3 comprises 15 residues. With 7 bases clipped from V and 6 bases from J, the junction kept 11 bases outside the gene matches. CDR1 and CDR2 (germline): LNHDA, SQIVND (reference sequence). The CDR3 region is CASTLQLAERNEQFF. The CDR3 DNA follows: TGTGCCAGTACCTTACAACTAGCGGAGCGCAATGAGCAGTTCTTC.

This clonotype was seen a few times. This sequence joins TRBV7-9 and TRBJ1-2; TRBD1 might be the D (6 bases). The CDR3 is 15 amino acids. V was trimmed by 5 bases and J by 5 bases, leaving 18 bases between them. Germline CDR1 reads SEHNR; CDR2 reads FQNEAQ (reference sequence). In DNA form, the CDR3 reads TGTGCCAGCAGCCTTCGACAGGCCTCCAATTATGGCTACACCTTC. It translates to CASSLRQASNYGYTF. The full variable domain, with the rest looked up from reference TRBV7-9 and TRBJ1-2, is DTGVSQNPRHKITKRGQNVTFRCDPISEHNRLYWYRQTLGQGPEFLTYFQNEAQLEKSRLLSDRFSAERPKGSFSTLEIQRTEQGDSAMYLCASSLRQASNYGYTFGSGTRLTVV.

This clonotype was seen repeatedly, ten times or more. The chain joins TRBV7-2 to TRBJ1-1, with a weak D call TRBD1 (5 bases). The CDR3 contains 14 residues. V was pared by 2 bases and J by 3 bases, with 10 bases between. From germline, CDR1 is SGHTA and CDR2 FQGNSA. The DNA of the CDR3 is TGTGCCAGCAGCTTATTTACGGGGGACACTGAAGCTTTCTTT. Residues: CASSLFTGDTEAFF.

The chain combines TRBV27 with TRBJ2-5; 9 nucleotides align to TRBD1. This CDR3 is 15 amino acids long. The J segment lost 1 base and the V segment lost 6 bases, leaving 6 bases of the junction unmatched. From germline, CDR1 is MNHEY and CDR2 SMNVEV (reference sequence). The CDR3 DNA is TGTGCCAGCAGACCGGACAGGGGCGTCCAAGAGACCCAGTACTTC. This gives the protein CASRPDRGVQETQYF.

This clonotype was seen repeatedly, ten times or more. This sequence joins TRBV12-3 or TRBV12-4 and TRBJ1-2, with D possibly TRBD1 on 6 matching bases. The CDR3 runs to 15 residues. V was pared by 5 bases and J by 8 bases, with 21 bases between. CDR3 protein: CASSPSTGLLGGYTF. In DNA, the CDR3 is TGTGCCAGCAGTCCATCGACAGGCCTTCTGGGGGGCTACACCTTC.

The rearrangement joins TRBV6-2 or TRBV6-3 to TRBJ2-3; 8 nucleotides line up with TRBD2. Trimming at V came to 1 base and at J to 7 bases, leaving 1 base not matched to a gene. The CDR3 loop spans 13 amino acids. Germline CDR1 and CDR2: MNHEY and SVGEGT. The CDR3 DNA follows: TGTGCCAGCAGTTACTGGACTAGCAATACGCAGTATTTT. Translated, it gives CASSYWTSNTQYF.

The chain couples TRBV10-3 to TRBJ1-1, with unresolved D. Germline CDR1 ENHRY, CDR2 SYGVKD. The CDR3 has 13 amino acids. Trimming left V 2 bases short and J 1 base short, with 5 bases between. The CDR3 bases are TGTGCCATCAGTGAGGCAGGGAACACTGAAGCTTTCTTT. It yields the protein CAISEAGNTEAFF.

The chain has TRBV7-2 and TRBJ2-6; D is ambiguous. CDR1 SGHTA and CDR2 FQGNSA come from the germline V gene. V gave up 1 base and J gave up 2 bases, with 9 bases separating them. This CDR3 comprises 16 residues. The CDR3, as DNA: TGTGCCAGCAGCTTAGGGCCCTCTACTGGGGCCAACGTCCTGACTTTC. This codes for CASSLGPSTGANVLTF.

This clonotype showed up many times. The genes are TRBV6-1 and TRBJ2-1; 13 bases map to TRBD2. The CDR3 sequence is 15 residues long. Trimming at V came to 5 bases and at J to 7 bases, leaving 5 bases not matched to a gene. Per germline, CDR1 MNHNS and CDR2 SASEGT. This CDR3 reads CASSIGTSGKNEQFF. Written as DNA, the CDR3 is TGTGCCAGCAGTATAGGGACTAGCGGGAAAAATGAGCAGTTCTTC.

This clonotype was detected a few times. The chain is built from TRBV6-1 and TRBJ2-1; 10 bases line up with TRBD2. The germline V gene encodes CDR1 MNHNS and CDR2 SASEGT. This CDR3 is 18 amino acids long. Germline trimming cut 1 base from V and 1 base from J; bases unmatched to any gene: 7. The CDR3 is CASSEVLAGAASYNEQFF. The CDR3 DNA is TGTGCCAGCAGTGAAGTCCTAGCGGGAGCTGCTTCCTACAATGAGCAGTTCTTC.

This clonotype was counted at least ten times. The chain links TRBV7-2 to TRBJ2-7; tentative D call: TRBD2 (6 bases). This CDR3 has 15 residues. Trimming cost V 5 bases and J 6 bases, with 20 bases left between them. Germline V gene sequence: CDR1 SGHTA, CDR2 FQGNSA. The CDR3 DNA reads as TGTGCCAGCAGCACTGTAGTGGCGGGAAGGGGCGAGCAGTACTTC. Its protein product is CASSTVVAGRGEQYF.